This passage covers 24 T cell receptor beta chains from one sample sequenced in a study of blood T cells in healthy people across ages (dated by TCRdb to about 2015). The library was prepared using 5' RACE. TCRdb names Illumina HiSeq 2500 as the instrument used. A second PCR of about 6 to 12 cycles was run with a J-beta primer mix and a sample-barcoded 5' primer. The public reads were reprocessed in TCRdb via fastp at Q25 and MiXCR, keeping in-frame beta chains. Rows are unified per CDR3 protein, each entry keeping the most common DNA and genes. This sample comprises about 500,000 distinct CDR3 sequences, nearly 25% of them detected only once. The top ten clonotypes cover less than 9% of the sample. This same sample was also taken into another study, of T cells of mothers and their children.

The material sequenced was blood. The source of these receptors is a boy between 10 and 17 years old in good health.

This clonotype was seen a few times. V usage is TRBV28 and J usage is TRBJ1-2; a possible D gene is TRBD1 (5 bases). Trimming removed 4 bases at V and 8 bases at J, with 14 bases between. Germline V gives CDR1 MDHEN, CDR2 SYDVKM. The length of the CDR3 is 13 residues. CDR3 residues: CASSSSFRDGYTF. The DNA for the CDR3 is TGTGCCAGCAGTTCGTCCTTCAGGGACGGCTACACCTTC.

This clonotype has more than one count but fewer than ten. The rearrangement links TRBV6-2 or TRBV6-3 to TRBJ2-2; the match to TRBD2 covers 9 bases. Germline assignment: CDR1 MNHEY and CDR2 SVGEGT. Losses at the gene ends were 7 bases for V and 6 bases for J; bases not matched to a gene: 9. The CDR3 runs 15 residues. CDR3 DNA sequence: TGTGCCAGCACCCTAAGGCTAGCGGGACCCGGGGAGCTGTTTTTT. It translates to CASTLRLAGPGELFF.

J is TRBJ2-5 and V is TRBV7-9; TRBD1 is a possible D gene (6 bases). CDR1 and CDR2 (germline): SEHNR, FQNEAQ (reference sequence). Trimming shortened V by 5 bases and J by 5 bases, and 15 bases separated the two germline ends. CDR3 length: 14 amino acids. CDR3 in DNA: TGTGCCAGCAGCCTCGGGACATTTTGGGAGACCCAGTACTTC. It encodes CASSLGTFWETQYF.

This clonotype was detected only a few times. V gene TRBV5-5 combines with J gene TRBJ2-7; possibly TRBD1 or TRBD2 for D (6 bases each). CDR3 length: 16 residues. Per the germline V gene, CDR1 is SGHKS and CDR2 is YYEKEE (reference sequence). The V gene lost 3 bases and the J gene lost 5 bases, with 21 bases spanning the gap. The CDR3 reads CASSSQSSGAAHEQYF. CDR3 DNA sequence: TGTGCCAGCAGCTCTCAATCTTCGGGGGCTGCCCACGAGCAGTACTTC.

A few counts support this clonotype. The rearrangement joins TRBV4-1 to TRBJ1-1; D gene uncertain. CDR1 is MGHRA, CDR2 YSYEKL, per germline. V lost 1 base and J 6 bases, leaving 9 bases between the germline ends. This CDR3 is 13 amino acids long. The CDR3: CASSQGGEAEAFF. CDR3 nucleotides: TGCGCCAGCAGCCAAGGGGGAGAAGCTGAAGCTTTCTTT.

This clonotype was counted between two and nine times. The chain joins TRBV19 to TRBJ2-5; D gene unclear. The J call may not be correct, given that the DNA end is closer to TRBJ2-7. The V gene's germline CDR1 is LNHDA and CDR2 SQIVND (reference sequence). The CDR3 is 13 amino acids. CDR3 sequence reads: CASSLAVHYEQYF. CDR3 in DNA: TGTGCCAGTAGTTTGGCAGTGCACTACGAGCAGTACTTC.

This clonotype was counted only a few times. CDR3 amino acids: CSVEGGAFSYEQYF. In DNA, the CDR3 is TGCAGCGTTGAAGGCGGAGCGTTCTCCTACGAGCAGTACTTC. V gene TRBV29-1 combines with J gene TRBJ2-7; no definite D call. V shed 1 base and J shed 0 bases, with 10 bases lying between them. Looked up from germline, CDR1 is SQVTM and CDR2 is ANQGSEA. This CDR3 spans 14 amino acids.

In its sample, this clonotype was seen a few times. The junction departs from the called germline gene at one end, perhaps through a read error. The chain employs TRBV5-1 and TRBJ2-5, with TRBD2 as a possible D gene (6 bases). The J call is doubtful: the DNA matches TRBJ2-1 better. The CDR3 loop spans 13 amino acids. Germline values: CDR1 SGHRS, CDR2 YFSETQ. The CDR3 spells CAGRRDLGNEQFF. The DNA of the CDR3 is TGCGCCGGCAGAAGGGACTTGGGCAATGAGCAGTTCTTC.

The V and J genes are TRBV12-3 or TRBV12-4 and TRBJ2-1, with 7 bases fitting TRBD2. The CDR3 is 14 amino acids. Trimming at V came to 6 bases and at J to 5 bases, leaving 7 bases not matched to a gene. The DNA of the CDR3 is TGTGCCAGCAGCCCGGGGGGAGGGAACAATGAGCAGTTCTTC. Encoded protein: CASSPGGGNNEQFF.

This CDR3 is CASRQGAAGVTQYF. CDR3 nucleotide sequence: TGTGCCAGCAGACAGGGGGCGGCGGGTGTGACCCAGTACTTC. This chain links TRBV7-9 with TRBJ2-5; 9 bases agree with TRBD1. The CDR3 is 14 residues long. The ends lost 6 bases at V and 7 bases at J; junction bases unmatched: 9. Germline V CDR1 and CDR2: SEHNR, FQNEAQ (reference sequence).

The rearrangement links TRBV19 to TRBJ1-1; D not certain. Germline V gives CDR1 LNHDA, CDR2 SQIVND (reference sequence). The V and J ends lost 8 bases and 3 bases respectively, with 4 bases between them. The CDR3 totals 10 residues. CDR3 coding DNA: TGTGCCAGTGGGGACACTGAAGCTTTCTTT. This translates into CASGDTEAFF.

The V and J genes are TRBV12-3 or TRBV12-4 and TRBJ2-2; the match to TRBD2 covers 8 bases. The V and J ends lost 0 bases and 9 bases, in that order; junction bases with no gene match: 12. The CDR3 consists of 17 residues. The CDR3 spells CASSLAQLIAGSRELFF. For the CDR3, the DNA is TGTGCCAGCAGTTTAGCGCAGTTAATAGCGGGATCCCGGGAGCTGTTTTTT.

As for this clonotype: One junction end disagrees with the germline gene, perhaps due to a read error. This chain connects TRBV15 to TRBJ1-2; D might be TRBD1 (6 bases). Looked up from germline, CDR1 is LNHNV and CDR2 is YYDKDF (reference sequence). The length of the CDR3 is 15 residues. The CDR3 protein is CATSGQIPSNYGNTF. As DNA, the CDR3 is TGTGCCACCAGCGGACAGATACCTTCTAACTATGGCAACACCTTC.

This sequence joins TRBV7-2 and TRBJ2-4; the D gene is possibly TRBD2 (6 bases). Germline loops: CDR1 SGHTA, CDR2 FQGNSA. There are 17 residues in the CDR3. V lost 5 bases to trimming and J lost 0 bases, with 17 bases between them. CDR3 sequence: CASSPSGSSLAKNIQYF. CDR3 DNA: TGTGCCAGCAGCCCCAGCGGGTCTTCCTTAGCCAAAAACATTCAGTACTTC.

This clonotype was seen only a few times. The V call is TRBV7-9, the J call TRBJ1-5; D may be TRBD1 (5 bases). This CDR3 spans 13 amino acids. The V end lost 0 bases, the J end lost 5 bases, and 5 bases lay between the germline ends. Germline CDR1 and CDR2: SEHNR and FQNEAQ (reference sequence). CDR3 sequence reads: CASSLAGDQPQHF. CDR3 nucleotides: TGTGCCAGCAGCTTAGCAGGGGATCAGCCCCAGCATTTT.

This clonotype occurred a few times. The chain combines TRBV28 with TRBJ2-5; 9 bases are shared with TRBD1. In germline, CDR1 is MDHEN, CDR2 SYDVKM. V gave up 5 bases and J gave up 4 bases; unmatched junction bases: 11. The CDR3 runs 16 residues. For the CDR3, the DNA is TGTGCCAGCAGTCTGACCGGGACAGGGAGCCTAGAGACCCAGTACTTC. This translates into CASSLTGTGSLETQYF.

CDR3 loop: CSARADQETQYF. DNA of the CDR3: TGCAGTGCTAGGGCGGACCAAGAGACCCAGTACTTC. The rearrangement joins TRBV20-1 to TRBJ2-5; D gene uncertain. With 3 bases removed from V and 0 bases from J, the gap between germline ends came to 5 bases. Germline-derived CDR1 and CDR2 are DFQATT and SNEGSKA (reference sequence). The CDR3 is made up of 12 amino acids.

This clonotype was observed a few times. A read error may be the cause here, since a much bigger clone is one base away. CDR3 sequence reads: CASSADRGETQYF. The CDR3 DNA reads TGTGCCAGCAGCGCGGACAGGGGAGAGACCCAGTACTTC. The chain is built from TRBV7-3 and TRBJ2-5, with 9 bases lining up with TRBD1. Per germline, CDR1 SGHTA and CDR2 FQGTGA. The CDR3 contains 13 residues. J gave up 4 bases and V 5 bases, and 2 bases lay outside the gene matches.

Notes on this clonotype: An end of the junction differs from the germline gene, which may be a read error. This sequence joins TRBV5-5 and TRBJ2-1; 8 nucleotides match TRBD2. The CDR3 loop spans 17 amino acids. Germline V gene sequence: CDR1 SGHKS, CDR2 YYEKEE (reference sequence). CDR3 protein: CAGSFTGGPETYNEQFF. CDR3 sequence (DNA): TGTGCCGGCAGCTTTACGGGAGGGCCCGAAACTTACAATGAGCAGTTCTTC.

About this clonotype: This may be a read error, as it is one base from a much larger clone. As DNA, the CDR3 is TGTGCCAGCAGTCTTCAGGGGCGAGCCAACGTCCCGACTTTC. Encoded protein: CASSLQGRANVPTF. The chain employs TRBV28 and TRBJ2-6, with a weak D call TRBD1 (6 bases). The CDR3 runs 14 residues. Germline V gives CDR1 MDHEN, CDR2 SYDVKM.

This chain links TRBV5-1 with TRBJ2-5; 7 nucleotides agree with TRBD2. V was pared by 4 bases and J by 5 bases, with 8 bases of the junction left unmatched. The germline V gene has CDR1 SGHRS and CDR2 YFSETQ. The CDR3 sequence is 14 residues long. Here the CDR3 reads CASSLRGVWETQYF. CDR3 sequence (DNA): TGCGCCAGCAGCCTTCGGGGGGTGTGGGAGACCCAGTACTTC.

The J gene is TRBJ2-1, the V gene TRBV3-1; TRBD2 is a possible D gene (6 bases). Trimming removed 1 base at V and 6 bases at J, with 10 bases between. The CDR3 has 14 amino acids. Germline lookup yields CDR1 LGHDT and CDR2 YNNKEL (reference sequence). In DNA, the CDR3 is TGTGCCAGCAGCCAAGGTCGCGGGATCAATGAGCAGTTCTTC. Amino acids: CASSQGRGINEQFF.

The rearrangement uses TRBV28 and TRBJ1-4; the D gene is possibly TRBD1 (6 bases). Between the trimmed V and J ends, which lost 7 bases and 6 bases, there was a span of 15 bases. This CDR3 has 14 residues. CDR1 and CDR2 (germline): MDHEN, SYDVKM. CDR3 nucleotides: TGTGCCAGCACCTCACCGACAGGAGATGAAAAACTGTTTTTT. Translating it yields CASTSPTGDEKLFF.

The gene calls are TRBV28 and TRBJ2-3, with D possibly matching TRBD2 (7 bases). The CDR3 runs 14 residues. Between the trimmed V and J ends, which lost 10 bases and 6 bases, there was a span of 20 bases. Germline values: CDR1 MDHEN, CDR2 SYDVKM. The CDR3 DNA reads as TGTGCCATTCGGGGGGCGGGACGTAAGGATACGCAGTATTTT. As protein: CAIRGAGRKDTQYF.